The clone carrying this T cell receptor beta chain has a count of ten or more. The antigen remains undetermined. After removal of 6 bases from V and 4 bases from J, the junction contained 8 bases not matched to a gene. The CDR3 is made up of 15 amino acids. From germline, CDR1 is MDHEN and CDR2 SYDVKM. On the basis of clinical symptoms, serum thyroxine and TRAb, thyroid ultrasound and orbital computed tomography, diagnoses were made. These data come from a study of T cells in Graves' hyperthyroidism and ophthalmopathy. TCR beta CDR3 regions were amplified from RNA. The primer set for the first-round RT-PCR of the TCR CDR3 was HTBI. TCRdb passed the multiplex PCR reads through MiXCR, listing each CDR3 protein once. The sample has about 700,000 distinct CDR3 sequences, about 14% seen once. Findings and limits, study-wide: Using 13 V-J features, a model discriminated ophthalmopathy from stable hyperthyroidism. The blood repertoire included most of the expanded thyroid clonotypes above 0.001.

This clonotype was obtained from a woman aged 18-29 years with Graves' hyperthyroidism. Sequences were obtained from blood. The V gene is TRBV28, the J gene TRBJ2-1; 8 bases are shared with TRBD1. In DNA, the CDR3 is TGTGCCAGCAGGCCACAGGGGGAAGGGTACAATGAGCAGTTCTTC. Translating gives CASRPQGEGYNEQFF.